This entry features one T cell receptor (beta chain) sequence. The data derive from a study of siplizumab effects on memory and regulatory T cells. The CDR3 length is 16 residues. Germline V gene sequence: CDR1 MGHDK, CDR2 SYGVNS. The junction had 7 bases not matched to a gene; V was cut back by 6 bases and J by 7 bases. TCRdb's table, derived via immunoSEQ multiplex PCR, lists solely in-frame clones and lacks some. The sample has some 97,000 clones; 75% to 95% are singletons. The TCR originated in a human donor in good health. Some clones in this sample may be carry-over from other donors' samples. Sequencing was done on a sample of CD4+ T cells sorted from blood. The gene calls are TRBV25-1 and TRBJ2-2; 14 nucleotides line up with TRBD2. The CDR3: CASRAGLAGDVGELFF. Here the CDR3 DNA reads TGTGCCAGCAGGGCGGGACTAGCGGGAGATGTCGGGGAGCTGTTTTTT. The full variable domain, with the rest looked up from reference TRBV25-1 and TRBJ2-2, is EADIYQTPRYLVIGTGKKITLECSQTMGHDKMYWYQQDPGMELHLIHYSYGVNSTEKGDLSSESTVSRIRTEHFPLTLESARPSHTSQYLCASRAGLAGDVGELFFGEGSRLTVL.